This T cell receptor beta chain is drawn from a study of blood T cell repertoires in COVID-19 (TCRdb year 2020). Background for the entire study: Collaborator samples came from the United States, Italy and Spain and covered acute and convalescent phases of COVID-19. The prospective study material was composed of cDNA or gDNA derived from T cells, B-cell-depleted T cells, or PBMCs. Deeply sampled blood TCRbeta repertoires from subjects exposed to, actively infected with, or recovered from COVID-19 were included in the dataset. The repertoires were released in a freely available public database intended as a resource for research on the immune response to SARS-CoV-2. Samples were obtained from the ongoing ImmuneRACE study (first 160 participants) and from 950 to 1,500 subjects provided by 6 global collaborators. Sample metadata almost always included a de-identified subject ID, COVID-19 status, age in years and sex. Where HLA class I and class II types were available, the types were taken from metadata supplied by the sample provider, not from assay-based typing.

A second Seattle source provided samples from volunteer blood donors who had recovered from COVID-19. Each collaborating institution followed its own protocols to collect whole blood in K2EDTA tubes. For TCRbeta analysis, collaborators shipped samples in one of three forms: frozen whole blood, isolated PBMCs, or DNA extracted from either of those sample types. TCRbeta CDR3 regions were amplified from genomic DNA by means of the immunoSEQ Assay, a bias-controlled multiplex PCR. The study's own analysis went as follows. Within the assay, amplification of reference gene primers was used to estimate how many nucleated cells each sample contained. To quantify the absolute abundance of each unique TCRbeta CDR3 rearrangement, sequence reads were collapsed and filtered. Productive Simpson clonality was computed per sample as the square root of Simpson's diversity index over productive rearrangements. TCRdb limited this immuneACCESS table to in-frame rearrangements with V and J called. A share of clones is missing; checked studies link under half to unresolved V genes, and the rest is unexplained. V and J calls and clone size are given by that table; D and trimming were obtained from the DNA. This sample gives some 320,000 clones in total; roughly 88% of them show up just once. The top ten clones comprise 5.5% to 8% of the sample.

This clone was seen once. Its antigen remains unidentified. It has no much larger one-base neighbor in the sample; base qualities were not kept. The germline V gene (reference sequence) provides CDR1 MNHNY and CDR2 SVGAGI. V is pared back by 3 bases and J by 2 bases, with 8 bases lying between the germline termini. Including the terminal cysteine and phenylalanine, the CDR3 comprises 13 residues. Kept here is only the CDR3 DNA, which spans 39 bases and is read in frame from base 1. What the study reported, not specific to this receptor: Clinical and demographic metadata were provided uncurated, with the amount varying by source and participant.

Sequencing was done on a sample of peripheral blood. The chain couples TRBV6-6 to TRBJ2-7, with the D gene not confidently named. This TCR was sampled from a woman in her thirties who had recovered from COVID-19. CDR3 sequence: CASSYKSAYEQYF. The DNA sequence follows: TGTGCCAGCAGTTATAAGTCGGCCTACGAGCAGTACTTC.